This T cell receptor (beta chain) emerged from a study of T cell responses to AZD1222 COVID-19 vaccine. Broader study findings: Recipients of two AZD1222 doses showed rising Spike-specific TCR breadth and depth. Among the donors, most were white British and more were female, and clonal diversity was possibly underestimated. There were vaccine-associated CD4 TCRs across spike, dominant at 160-218 and 743-854.

As to this clone: Its antigen is not known.

This CDR3 is 13 amino acids long. J lost 5 bases, V lost 6 bases, and 4 bases had no gene match. The repertoire was sequenced with immunoSEQ multiplex PCR; TCRdb's copy has only in-frame clones and lacks some. The profile covers 90,000 to 95,000 clones, with roughly nine tenths appearing a single time and around 6.8% taken by the ten largest. The V gene is TRBV12-3 or TRBV12-4, the J gene TRBJ2-1, with 7 positions matching TRBD1. The source of this sequence is an adult in good health. The material sequenced was peripheral blood, taken on day 0 of AZD1222 vaccination. CDR3 sequence reads: CASRDRANNEQFF. The CDR3 DNA is TGTGCCAGCAGAGACAGGGCGAACAATGAGCAGTTCTTC.